The T cell receptor (beta chain) under discussion was sequenced for a study of blood T cell repertoires in COVID-19. On the study more broadly: There were acute and convalescent COVID-19 samples, and they came from the United States, Italy and Spain. PBMCs, B-cell-depleted T cells, or T cells provided the cDNA or gDNA that made up the material.

The CDR3 spans 11 residues. The germline V gene has CDR1 SGHDN and CDR2 FVKESK. Trimming cost V 0 bases and J 10 bases, with 6 bases left between them. Under the authors' procedure: The authors estimated nucleated cell counts from reference gene primer amplification. Only in-frame clones appear in the TCRdb table, and some are missing; sequencing was by immunoSEQ multiplex PCR. Clone size and the V and J calls come from that table; the DNA yielded D and trimming. The table records 200,000 to 250,000 clones, around three quarters of them present only once. The V call is TRBV14, the J call TRBJ1-1; D unresolved. The specimen sequenced was peripheral blood. The receptor was derived from a woman in her seventies with acute or convalescent COVID-19. This chain's CDR3 is CASSQDAGAFF. For the CDR3, the DNA is TGTGCCAGCAGCCAAGACGCCGGAGCTTTCTTT.